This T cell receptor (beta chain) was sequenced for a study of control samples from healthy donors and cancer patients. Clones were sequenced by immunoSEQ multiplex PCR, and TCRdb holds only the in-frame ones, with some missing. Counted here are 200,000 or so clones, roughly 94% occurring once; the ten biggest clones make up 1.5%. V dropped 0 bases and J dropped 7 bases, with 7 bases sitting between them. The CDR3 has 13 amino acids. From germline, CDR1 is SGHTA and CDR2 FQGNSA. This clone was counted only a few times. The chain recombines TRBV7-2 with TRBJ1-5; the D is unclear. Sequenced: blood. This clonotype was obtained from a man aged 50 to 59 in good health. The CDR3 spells CASSLAREQPQHF. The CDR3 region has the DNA TGTGCCAGCAGCTTAGCGCGGGAACAGCCCCAGCATTTT.